The 18 T cell receptor beta chains below all came from one sample that was sequenced in a study of read filtering for tumor transcriptome and immune sequencing. From 300 to 450 ng of RNA, a library with molecular barcoded alpha/delta and beta/gamma adaptors was made. Each CDR3 protein gets one entry after TCRdb re-called the reads with MiXCR. The sample lists tens of thousands of distinct CDR3 sequences, roughly a fifth occurring once. Sequenced material: a population of CD138-negative cells sorted from bone marrow. All receptors derive from a donor at least 40 years old with multiple myeloma.

This clonotype was observed at least ten times. The chain has TRBV7-8 and TRBJ2-1; no clear D gene. Germline assignment: CDR1 SGHVS and CDR2 FQNEAQ. The CDR3 runs to 15 residues. V shed 6 bases and J shed 5 bases, with 17 bases lying between them. Written as DNA, the CDR3 is TGTGCCAGCAGTCGATCACACCGGGCCCACAATGAGCAGTTCTTC. This translates into CASSRSHRAHNEQFF.

This clonotype occurred many times. V usage is TRBV28 and J usage is TRBJ1-1; D unclear. V lost 6 bases and J 1 base, leaving 12 bases between the germline ends. CDR1 MDHEN and CDR2 SYDVKM come from the germline V gene. The CDR3 loop spans 14 amino acids. The CDR3 region has the DNA TGTGCCAGCAGAGACCCTCTCCAGAACACTGAAGCTTTCTTT. It specifies CASRDPLQNTEAFF. Looking up the rest from reference TRBV28 and TRBJ1-1 gives the full variable domain: DVKVTQSSRYLVKRTGEKVFLECVQDMDHENMFWYRQDPGLGLRLIYFSYDVKMKEKGDIPEGYSVSREKKERFSLILESASTNQTSMYLCASRDPLQNTEAFFGQGTRLTVV.

This clonotype was seen repeatedly, ten times or more. The chain links TRBV2 to TRBJ1-1; D possibly corresponds to TRBD1 (6 bases). The CDR3 is 14 amino acids. The germline gives CDR1 SNHLY, CDR2 FYNNEI. The germline V and J ends were trimmed by 0 bases and 5 bases, with 10 bases remaining between them. CDR3: CASSEAGGRTEAFF. CDR3 bases: TGTGCCAGCAGTGAAGCGGGGGGGCGGACTGAAGCTTTCTTT. The complete variable domain, with remaining parts taken from reference TRBV2 and TRBJ1-1, reads EPEVTQTPSHQVTQMGQEVILRCVPISNHLYFYWYRQILGQKVEFLVSFYNNEISEKSEIFDDQFSVERPDGSNFTLKIRSTKLEDSAMYFCASSEAGGRTEAFFGQGTRLTVV.

The sample holds many counts of this clonotype. The chain employs TRBV15 and TRBJ2-1, with 9 bases fitting TRBD2. CDR3 length equals 16 residues. V gave up 2 bases and J gave up 5 bases; unmatched junction bases: 7. Per germline, CDR1 LNHNV and CDR2 YYDKDF (reference sequence). The chain's CDR3 is CATSRYGAGGNNEQFF. The CDR3 DNA sequence: TGTGCCACCAGCAGATACGGGGCGGGGGGGAACAATGAGCAGTTCTTC.

Turning to this clonotype: With a much larger clone just one base away, this may be a read error. The chain couples TRBV7-8 to TRBJ2-1; a possible D gene is TRBD1 (6 bases). CDR1 SGHVS and CDR2 FQNEAQ come from the germline V gene. The CDR3 has 16 residues. In DNA form, the CDR3 reads TGTGCCAGCAGCTCCGCCCCCTGGACAGCCCTAAATGGGCAGTTCTTC. Translation: CASSSAPWTALNGQFF.

V and J are TRBV12-3 or TRBV12-4 and TRBJ2-7, with 10 bases aligning to TRBD1. The ends lost 3 bases at V and 6 bases at J; junction bases unmatched: 11. The CDR3 covers 16 residues. The CDR3 DNA sequence: TGTGCCAGCAGTTTTTGCACCGGGACAGGGGTTTGCGAGCAGTACTTC. Translation: CASSFCTGTGVCEQYF.

This clonotype was counted only a few times. J is TRBJ1-3 and V is TRBV28; D unclear. Germline CDR1 reads MDHEN; CDR2 reads SYDVKM. V was cut by 2 bases and J by 10 bases, with 6 bases left in between. The CDR3 has 11 amino acids. The CDR3, as DNA: TGTGCCAGCAGTTTAGGCGTAACCATATATTTT. It is translated as CASSLGVTIYF.

As concerns this clonotype: A read error is the likely source, as a far larger clone sits one nucleotide away. V usage is TRBV3-2 and J usage is TRBJ2-1; the table names TRBD2, a call not compared with the DNA. TRBV3-2 is annotated as a pseudogene. This CDR3 contains 15 residues. The CDR3 DNA reads as TGTGCCAGCAGCCCTTTTTGGACTAGCGTCAATGAGCGGTTCTTC. Translated: CASSPFWTSVNERFF.

This clonotype was counted only a few times. The chain employs TRBV20-1 and TRBJ1-5; no clear D. The CDR3 is made up of 14 amino acids. Germline values: CDR1 DFQATT, CDR2 SNEGSKA (reference sequence). V was trimmed by 3 bases and J by 5 bases, leaving 14 bases between them. CDR3 bases: TGCAGTGCTAGCTCCGACATTTCCTATCAGCCCCAGCATTTT. Its translation is CSASSDISYQPQHF.

This clonotype occurred a few times. The V call is TRBV2, the J call TRBJ2-7; D is unresolved. The CDR3 is 11 amino acids. V was pared by 4 bases and J by 9 bases, with 10 bases between. In germline, CDR1 is SNHLY, CDR2 FYNNEI. CDR3 sequence reads: CASSGSRWQYF. Here the CDR3 DNA reads TGTGCCAGCAGTGGGTCTAGATGGCAGTACTTC.

This clonotype was counted only a few times. The chain has TRBV2 and TRBJ1-5; D gene ambiguous. V dropped 3 bases and J dropped 6 bases, with 9 bases sitting between them. This CDR3 has 13 residues. Germline lookup yields CDR1 SNHLY and CDR2 FYNNEI. CDR3 in DNA: TGTGCCAGCAGTGAGGGCCCTAGTCAGCCCCAGCATTTT. It is translated as CASSEGPSQPQHF.

This clonotype qualifies as medium-sized. The chain employs TRBV28 and TRBJ2-1; no clear D. Trimming cost V 6 bases and J 3 bases, with 15 bases left between them. The CDR3 is made up of 15 amino acids. Per germline, CDR1 MDHEN and CDR2 SYDVKM. CDR3 coding DNA: TGTGCCAGCAGCTTTGGCTCACATGACTACAATGAGCAGTTCTTC. This sequence encodes CASSFGSHDYNEQFF.

This clonotype appeared many times. The V and J genes are TRBV2 and TRBJ2-6; the D gene is possibly TRBD1 (5 bases). Deletions cut 4 bases from V and 1 base from J, with 11 bases between. Germline V gives CDR1 SNHLY, CDR2 FYNNEI. The CDR3 contains 16 residues. The CDR3 sequence: CASSAGRTSGANVLTF. The DNA of the CDR3 is TGTGCCAGCAGTGCGGGCAGGACATCTGGGGCCAACGTCCTGACTTTC. The full variable domain, in which reference TRBV2 and TRBJ2-6 provide the parts outside the CDR3, is EPEVTQTPSHQVTQMGQEVILRCVPISNHLYFYWYRQILGQKVEFLVSFYNNEISEKSEIFDDQFSVERPDGSNFTLKIRSTKLEDSAMYFCASSAGRTSGANVLTFGAGSRLTVL.

The sample holds many counts of this clonotype. This chain uses TRBV29-1 with TRBJ1-1, with D uncertain. Germline values: CDR1 SQVTM, CDR2 ANQGSEA. The CDR3 sequence is 13 residues long. Deletions cut 4 bases from V and 2 bases from J, with 11 bases between. The CDR3 nucleotides are TGCAGCGTTGCATCCAGGCAAAACACTGAAGCTTTCTTT. It specifies CSVASRQNTEAFF.

This clonotype was counted at least ten times. The gene calls are TRBV5-1 and TRBJ2-7; 9 nucleotides align to TRBD1. The germline V gene encodes CDR1 SGHRS and CDR2 YFSETQ. This CDR3 has 14 amino acids. Trimming took 2 bases from V and 4 from J; bases not matched to a gene: 4. The CDR3 region has the DNA TGCGCCAGCAGCTTCGGGACAGGGCTATACGAGCAGTACTTC. Translated, it gives CASSFGTGLYEQYF.

This clonotype has ten or more counts. The J gene is TRBJ2-2, the V gene TRBV4-1; 7 bases map to TRBD1. V lost 2 bases to trimming and J lost 0 bases; unmatched junction nucleotides: 3. Germline V gives CDR1 MGHRA, CDR2 YSYEKL. This CDR3 spans 16 amino acids. DNA for the CDR3: TGCGCCAGCAGCCAAAATACAGGGGCGAACACCGGGGAGCTGTTTTTT. As protein: CASSQNTGANTGELFF.

This clonotype was found many times. The V and J genes are TRBV20-1 and TRBJ1-6, with TRBD1 matching 8 bases. Germline values: CDR1 DFQATT, CDR2 SNEGSKA (reference sequence). The CDR3 contains 16 residues. Germline trimming cut 3 bases from V and 0 bases from J; bases unmatched to any gene: 4. The CDR3 here is CSARDRESSYNSPLHF. DNA for the CDR3: TGCAGTGCTAGGGACAGGGAAAGCTCCTATAATTCACCCCTCCACTTT.

The sample holds many counts of this clonotype. This chain links TRBV6-5 with TRBJ2-3, with TRBD1 identical over 8 bases. This CDR3 spans 16 amino acids. Germline loops: CDR1 MNHEY, CDR2 SVGAGI. V gave up 2 bases and J gave up 4 bases; unmatched junction bases: 8. CDR3 DNA: TGTGCCAGCAGTTACGGAGGACAGGGCGGCGCAGATACGCAGTATTTT. Translating it yields CASSYGGQGGADTQYF.